The present T cell receptor beta chain was sequenced within a study of shared clonotypes between healthy human individuals. The study's findings and limits: Sampling used blood alone; tissue repertoires probably differ.

This clone has just a few counts. Its target is unknown. TCRdb keeps only in-frame clones here, not all; method: immunoSEQ multiplex PCR. The data contain 450,000 to 500,000 clones, approximately 82% of them singletons. Germline CDR1 is MDHEN and CDR2 is SYDVKM. V was clipped by 6 bases and J by 11 bases; unmatched bases: 12. The CDR3 has 14 amino acids. Sequenced sample: PBMCs. The chain has TRBV28 and TRBJ1-1, with 10 positions matching TRBD1. The clonotype was recovered from a woman in her thirties or forties in good health. Some clones in this sample may be carry-over from other donors' samples. As DNA, the CDR3 is TGTGCCAGCAGATCCCATGGGACAGGGGTTGGTGCTTTCTTT. This codes for CASRSHGTGVGAFF.